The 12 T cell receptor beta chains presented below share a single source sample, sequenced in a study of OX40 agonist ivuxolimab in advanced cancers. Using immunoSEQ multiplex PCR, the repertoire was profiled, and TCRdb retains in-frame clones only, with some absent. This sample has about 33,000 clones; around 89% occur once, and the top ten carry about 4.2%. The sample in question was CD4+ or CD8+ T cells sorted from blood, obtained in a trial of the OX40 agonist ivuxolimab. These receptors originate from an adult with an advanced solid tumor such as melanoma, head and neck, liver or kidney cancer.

CDR3 protein: CASSLQGNEQFF. Here the CDR3 DNA reads TGTGCCAGCAGCCTCCAGGGAAATGAGCAGTTCTTC. This chain uses TRBV7-6 with TRBJ2-1; a weak D match, TRBD1 (5 bases). Germline V gene data show CDR1 as SGHVS and CDR2 as FNYEAQ. Trimming cost V 5 bases and J 7 bases, with 9 bases left between them. The CDR3 extends over 12 amino acids.

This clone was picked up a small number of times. The DNA for the CDR3 is TGTGCCAGTAGTGGGGACAGGTACGAGCAGTACTTC. Its translation is CASSGDRYEQYF. The chain combines TRBV19 with TRBJ2-7, with 8 bases identical to TRBD1. With V trimmed by 5 bases and J by 4 bases, 1 base remained unmatched. The CDR3 length is 12 residues. Germline-derived CDR1 and CDR2 are LNHDA and SQIVND (reference sequence).

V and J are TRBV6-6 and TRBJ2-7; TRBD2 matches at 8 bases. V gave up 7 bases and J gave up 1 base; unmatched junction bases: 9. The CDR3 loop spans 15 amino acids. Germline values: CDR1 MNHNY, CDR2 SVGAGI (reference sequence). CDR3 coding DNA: TGTGCCAGCACCGGGGGGGGGACTCTTTCCTACGAGCAGTACTTC. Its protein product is CASTGGGTLSYEQYF.

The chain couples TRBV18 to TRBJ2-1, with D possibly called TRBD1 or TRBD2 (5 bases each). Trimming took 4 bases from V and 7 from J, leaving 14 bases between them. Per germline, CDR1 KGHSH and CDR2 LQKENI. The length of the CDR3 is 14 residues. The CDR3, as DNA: TGTGCCAGCTCACTAGGTGGGGGATGGAATGAGCAGTTCTTC. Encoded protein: CASSLGGGWNEQFF. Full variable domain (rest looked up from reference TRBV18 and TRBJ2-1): NAGVMQNPRHLVRRRGQEARLRCSPMKGHSHVYWYRQLPEEGLKFMVYLQKENIIDESGMPKERFSAEFPKEGPSILRIQQVVRGDSAAYFCASSLGGGWNEQFFGPGTRLTVL.

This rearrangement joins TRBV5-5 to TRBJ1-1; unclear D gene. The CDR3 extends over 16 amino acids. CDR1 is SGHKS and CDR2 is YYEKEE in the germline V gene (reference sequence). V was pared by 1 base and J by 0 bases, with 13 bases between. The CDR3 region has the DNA TGTGCCAGCAGCTTGAAAGCGGGGTTATTGAACACTGAAGCTTTCTTT. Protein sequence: CASSLKAGLLNTEAFF.

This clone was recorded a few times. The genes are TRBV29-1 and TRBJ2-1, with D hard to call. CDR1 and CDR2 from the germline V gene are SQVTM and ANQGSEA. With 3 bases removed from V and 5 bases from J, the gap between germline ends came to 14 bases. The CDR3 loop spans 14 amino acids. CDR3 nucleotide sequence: TGCAGCGTTGATTCGGTTGGCCCGAACAATGAGCAGTTCTTC. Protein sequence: CSVDSVGPNNEQFF.

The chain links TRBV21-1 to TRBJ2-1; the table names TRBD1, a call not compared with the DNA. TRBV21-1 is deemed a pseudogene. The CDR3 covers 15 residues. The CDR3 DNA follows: TGTGCCAGCAGCGCACCCGAAGCTAGGGACAGGGAGCAGTTCTTC. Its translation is CASSAPEARDREQFF.

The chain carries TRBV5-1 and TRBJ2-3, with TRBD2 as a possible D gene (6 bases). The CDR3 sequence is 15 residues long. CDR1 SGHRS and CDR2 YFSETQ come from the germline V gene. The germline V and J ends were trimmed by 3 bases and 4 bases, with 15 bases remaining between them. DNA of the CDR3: TGCGCCAGCAGCTCCCAAGACGGGGGAGCAGATACGCAGTATTTT. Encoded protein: CASSSQDGGADTQYF. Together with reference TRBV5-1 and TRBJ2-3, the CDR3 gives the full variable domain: KAGVTQTPRYLIKTRGQQVTLSCSPISGHRSVSWYQQTPGQGLQFLFEYFSETQRNKGNFPGRFSGRQFSNSRSEMNVSTLELGDSALYLCASSSQDGGADTQYFGPGTRLTVL.

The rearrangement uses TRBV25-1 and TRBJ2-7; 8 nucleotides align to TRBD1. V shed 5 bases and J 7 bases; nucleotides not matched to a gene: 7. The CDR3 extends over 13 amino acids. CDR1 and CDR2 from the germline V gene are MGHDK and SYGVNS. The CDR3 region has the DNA TGTGCCAGCAGTCGGCAGGGGGCGAGGGAGCAGTACTTC. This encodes CASSRQGAREQYF.

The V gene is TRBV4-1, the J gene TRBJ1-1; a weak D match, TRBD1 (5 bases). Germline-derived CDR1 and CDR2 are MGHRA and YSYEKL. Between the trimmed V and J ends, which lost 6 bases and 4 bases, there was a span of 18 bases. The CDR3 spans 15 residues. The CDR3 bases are TGCGCCAGCAGTGGGTTGGGGGGTTTGGGCACTGAAGCTTTCTTT. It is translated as CASSGLGGLGTEAFF.

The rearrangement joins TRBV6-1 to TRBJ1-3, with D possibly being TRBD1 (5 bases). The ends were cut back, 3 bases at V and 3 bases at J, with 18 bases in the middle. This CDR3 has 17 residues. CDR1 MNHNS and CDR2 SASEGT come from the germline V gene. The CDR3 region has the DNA TGTGCCAGCAGTGATAGGTTCCGGGCAGGGAGTGGAAACACCATATATTTT. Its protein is CASSDRFRAGSGNTIYF.

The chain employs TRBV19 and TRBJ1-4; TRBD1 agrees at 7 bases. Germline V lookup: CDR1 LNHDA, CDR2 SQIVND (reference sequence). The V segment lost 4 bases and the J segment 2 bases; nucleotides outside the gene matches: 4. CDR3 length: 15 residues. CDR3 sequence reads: CASSSLGGTNEKLFF. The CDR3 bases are TGTGCCAGTAGTAGTTTAGGGGGCACTAATGAAAAACTGTTTTTT.